One sample yielded the 2 T cell receptor beta chains listed below, sequenced in a study of blood T cell repertoires in COVID-19. Produced via immunoSEQ multiplex PCR; TCRdb's table is partial and in-frame only. The profile shows over 55,000 clones, about 88% of them singletons. Sequences were obtained from peripheral blood. The source of these receptors is a human donor in a cohort sampled during active COVID-19.

This clone has a single count. This chain connects TRBV5-1 to TRBJ2-1, with 9 positions matching TRBD2. From germline, CDR1 is SGHRS and CDR2 YFSETQ. The CDR3 is 16 amino acids. J lost 0 bases, V lost 4 bases, and 5 bases had no gene match. CDR3 sequence reads: CASSRLAASSYNEQFF. The CDR3 coding sequence is TGCGCCAGCAGCCGACTAGCGGCTAGCTCCTACAATGAGCAGTTCTTC.

The chain is built from TRBV5-1 and TRBJ1-4; D remains unclear. Germline V lookup: CDR1 SGHRS, CDR2 YFSETQ. This CDR3 has 15 residues. V was trimmed by 1 base and J by 3 bases, leaving 10 bases between them. CDR3 loop: CASSLTVLANEKLFF. CDR3 bases: TGCGCCAGCAGCTTGACGGTCTTGGCTAATGAAAAACTGTTTTTT.